The sequence of this T cell receptor (beta chain) was determined in a study of T cells expressing NK-cell markers. Across the whole study: Sorted CD3+CD56+NKG2C+, CD3+CD56+NKG2C- and CD3+CD56-NKG2C+ T cells supplied TCR beta repertoires. With respect to HCMV, seven of the eight sequenced donors were seropositive, and one was seronegative.

TCRdb derives one entry per CDR3 protein from the 5' RACE reads, leaving out DNA. Its table records 400,000 to 450,000 distinct CDR3 sequences. Whole-study findings and limits: Dominant NKG2C+ clonotypes accounted for roughly 1.0-8% of CD8+ T cells in about six donors.

A remark on this clonotype: Its antigen remains unidentified.

The CDR3 has 15 amino acids. Germline CDR1 reads SGHRS; CDR2 reads YFSETQ. The source material was blood T cells: a sorted CD56 or NKG2C T cell subset, CD4+ or CD8+ T cells, or bulk PBMC T cells (not recorded which). The chain carries TRBV5-1 and TRBJ1-4; TCRdb designates TRBD1, a call that cannot be tested without DNA. The source of this sequence is a woman aged 18-70 years in good health. This chain's CDR3 is CASSLEGGALKELFF. Supplemented by reference TRBV5-1 and TRBJ1-4, the full variable domain reads KAGVTQTPRYLIKTRGQQVTLSCSPISGHRSVSWYQQTPGQGLQFLFEYFSETQRNKGNFPGRFSGRQFSNSRSEMNVSTLELGDSALYLCASSLEGGALKELFFGSGTQLSVL.